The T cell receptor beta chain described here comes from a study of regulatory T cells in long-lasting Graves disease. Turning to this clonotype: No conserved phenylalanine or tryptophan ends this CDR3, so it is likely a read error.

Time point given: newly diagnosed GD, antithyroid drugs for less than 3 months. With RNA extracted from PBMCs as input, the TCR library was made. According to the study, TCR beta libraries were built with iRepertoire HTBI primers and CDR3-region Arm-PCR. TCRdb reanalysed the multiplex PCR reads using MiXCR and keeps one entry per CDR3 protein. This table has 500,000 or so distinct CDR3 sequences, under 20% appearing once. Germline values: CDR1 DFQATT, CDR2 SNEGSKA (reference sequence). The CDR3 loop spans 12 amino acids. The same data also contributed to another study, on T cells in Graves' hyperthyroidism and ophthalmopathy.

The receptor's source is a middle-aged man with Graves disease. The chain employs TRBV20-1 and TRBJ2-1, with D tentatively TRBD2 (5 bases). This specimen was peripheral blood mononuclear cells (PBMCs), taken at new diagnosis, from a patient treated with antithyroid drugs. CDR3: CSADSTGNGQFL. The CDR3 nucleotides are TGCAGTGCTGACTCCACGGGAAATGGGCAGTTCCTC.